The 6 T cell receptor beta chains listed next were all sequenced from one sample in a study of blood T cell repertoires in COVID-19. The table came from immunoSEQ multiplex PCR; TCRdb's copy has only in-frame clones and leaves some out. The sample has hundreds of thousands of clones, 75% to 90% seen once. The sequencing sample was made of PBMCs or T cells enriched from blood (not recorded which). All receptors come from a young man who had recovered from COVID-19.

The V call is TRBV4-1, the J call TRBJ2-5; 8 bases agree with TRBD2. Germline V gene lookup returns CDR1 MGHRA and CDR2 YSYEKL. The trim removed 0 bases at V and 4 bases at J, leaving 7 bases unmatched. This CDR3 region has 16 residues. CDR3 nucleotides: TGCGCCAGCAGCCAAGACCCAGCGGGAGCACGAGAGACCCAGTACTTC. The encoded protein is CASSQDPAGARETQYF.

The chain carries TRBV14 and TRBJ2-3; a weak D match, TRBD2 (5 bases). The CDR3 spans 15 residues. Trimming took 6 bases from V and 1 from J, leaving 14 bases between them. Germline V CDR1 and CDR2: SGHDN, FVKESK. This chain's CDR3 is CASSRNRGGTDTQYF. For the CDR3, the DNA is TGTGCCAGCAGTCGGAACCGGGGTGGCACAGATACGCAGTATTTT.

CDR3 coding DNA: TGTGCCAGCAGTTACTCGAATGAAGGGGTCACTGAAGCTTTCTTT. This gives the protein CASSYSNEGVTEAFF. The chain employs TRBV6-6 and TRBJ1-1; TRBD1 might be the D (5 bases). V lost 0 bases, J lost 4 bases, and 12 bases lay in between. The CDR3 has 15 residues. Germline values: CDR1 MNHNY, CDR2 SVGAGI (reference sequence).

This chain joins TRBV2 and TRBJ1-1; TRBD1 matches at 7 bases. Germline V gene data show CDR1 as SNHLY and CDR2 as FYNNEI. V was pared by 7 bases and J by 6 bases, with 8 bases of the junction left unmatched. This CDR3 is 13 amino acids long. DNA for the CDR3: TGTGCCAGCAACGTACAGGGGAGGTCTGAAGCTTTCTTT. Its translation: CASNVQGRSEAFF.

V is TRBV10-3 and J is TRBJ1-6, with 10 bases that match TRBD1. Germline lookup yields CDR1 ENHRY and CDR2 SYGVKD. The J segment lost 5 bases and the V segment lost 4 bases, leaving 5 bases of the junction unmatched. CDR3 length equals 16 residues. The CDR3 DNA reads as TGTGCCATCAGTGGCCCCGGGACAGGGGATAATTCACCCCTCCACTTT. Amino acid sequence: CAISGPGTGDNSPLHF.

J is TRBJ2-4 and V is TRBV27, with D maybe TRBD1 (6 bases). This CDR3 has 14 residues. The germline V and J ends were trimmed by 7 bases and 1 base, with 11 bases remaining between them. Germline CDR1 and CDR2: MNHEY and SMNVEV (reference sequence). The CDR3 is CASTGQGAKNIQYF. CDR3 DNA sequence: TGTGCCAGCACAGGCCAGGGGGCCAAAAACATTCAGTACTTC.